This is a list of T cell receptor beta chains from one sample in a study of cytomegalovirus exposure and HLA in healthy donors. Method: immunoSEQ multiplex PCR; TCRdb's copy keeps in-frame clones and lacks some. The sample holds roughly 150,000 clones, approximately 81% seen once. The sample consisted of PBMCs. The receptor set was obtained from a male donor in good health and CMV-seronegative. Both conserved end residues are part of each CDR3. The order of the fields is V gene, CDR3 protein.

V gene: TRBV18
CDR3 protein: CASSPSTGLSSGNTIYF

V gene: TRBV19
CDR3 protein: CASNRREGEKLFF

V gene: TRBV28
CDR3 protein: CASSLPSRVGNRTDTQYF

V gene: TRBV13
CDR3 protein: CASSLRLEEVQETQYF

V gene: TRBV28
CDR3 protein: CASSLVQRPGVDTQYF

V gene: TRBV6-5
CDR3 protein: CASGQGGNTGELFF

V gene: TRBV14
CDR3 protein: CASSQWRAGGRPFEAFF

V gene: TRBV5-1
CDR3 protein: CASSNRQAGSGSTIYF

V gene: TRBV23-1
CDR3 protein: CASSYSGHKSRGQPQHF

V gene: TRBV2
CDR3 protein: CASTERGGPYEQYF

V gene: TRBV27
CDR3 protein: CASSFYGTGNTEAFF

V gene: TRBV2
CDR3 protein: CASGQGNNSPLHF